This T cell receptor (beta chain) was captured by sequencing in a study of T cell clonality in common variable immunodeficiency (dated by TCRdb to the mid-2010s). Most of the CVID patients and most of the healthy controls were of Caucasian heritage. From each donor, about 4.5 to 9 ml of heparinized peripheral whole blood was collected. Genomic DNA from adults with common variable immune deficiency (CVID) and from healthy adult controls was used to sequence TCRbeta CDR3 repertoires. There were about 22 healthy adult volunteers in the control group (12 female and around ten male), ranging in age from about 23 to 75 years, with a mean age of roughly 35. Diluted blood was subjected to density centrifugation over Hypaque 1077 or Ficoll-Paque for isolation of peripheral blood mononuclear cells. Genomic DNA was obtained from unsorted mononuclear cells through either Qiagen column purification or a centrifugation-based method.

This clone came up many times. Its antigen is currently not known. The read terminates 3 residues ahead of where the CDR3 ends, so the germline J gene completes it. V has 7 bases trimmed and J has 3 bases trimmed; junction bases matching no gene number 5. Sequences DFQATT (CDR1) and SNEGSKA (CDR2) are obtained from the germline V gene (reference sequence). The CDR3 numbers 13 residues from cysteine through phenylalanine. Shown are 30 bases from within the CDR3, in frame from base 1. What the work shows at the level of the full study, not this receptor alone: Compared with healthy controls, CVID subjects showed increased TCRbeta clonality (t-test p = 0.018), a feature most characteristic of about a third of subjects. CVID TCRbeta sequences reportedly showed fewer deletions and N-nucleotide insertions and lacked highly modified clones with 13 or more V deletions. The authors noted that sequencing repertoires of T cell subpopulations would be needed to clarify what caused the increased clonality in CVID. Fewer TCRbeta clones were shared among CVID subjects than among healthy controls (p < 0.0001). Correlations between repertoire features and clinical complications were limited by patient heterogeneity within the CVID cohort. Even though DNA input was the same, control samples had an average of around 82,000 unique sequences each, compared with about 30,000 in CVID samples.

For sequencing input, CVID and control samples contributed equivalent amounts of genomic DNA. For every sample, a 60 bp segment covering the rearranged TCRbeta CDR3 region was amplified and then sequenced. TCRbeta amplification used the immunoSEQ assay, a bias-corrected multiplex PCR with high-throughput sequencing. In the paper's pipeline: Every unique nucleotide sequence counted as a clone and was annotated with V, D and J genes, copy number and frequency. Sequences were labeled productive if in frame, and non-productive if out of frame or containing stop codons. As previously described, clonality was calculated on the basis of Shannon's entropy. Mean CDR3 Kyte-Doolittle hydropathy was derived from the predicted amino acid sequences of productive clones. Using the R hclust function, scaled V gene usage was clustered hierarchically with Manhattan distance and complete linkage. Sharing of clones by CDR3 amino acid sequence was evaluated through resampling of 12 repertoires per group over 100 rounds. Repertoires were searched for 70 published EBV-specific and 245 published CMV-specific TCRbeta sequences. Two CVID samples that yielded fewer than 10,000 sequences were excluded from the analysis, so 42 CVID repertoires were retained. In TCRdb, the immuneACCESS table is reduced to in-frame sequences with V and J assigned. These tables do not hold every clone; where another copy was compared, an unresolved V gene accounts for under half, and the others remain unexplained. That table supplies the V and J calls and clone size; D and trimming were determined from the DNA. The table puts some 40,000 clones in this sample, none counted just once. Clones ranked in the top ten supply about 0.68% of the sample.

This receptor was identified in a person between 18 and 75 years old in good health. Recombination linked TRBV20-1 to TRBJ2-7; 11 bases in between match TRBD2. Sequenced sample: peripheral blood mononuclear cells. The covered CDR3 bases are TGCAGTGTTCCGGGACTAGCGGACTACGAG. This encodes CSVPGLADYE. The entire CDR3 protein reads CSVPGLADYEQYF.